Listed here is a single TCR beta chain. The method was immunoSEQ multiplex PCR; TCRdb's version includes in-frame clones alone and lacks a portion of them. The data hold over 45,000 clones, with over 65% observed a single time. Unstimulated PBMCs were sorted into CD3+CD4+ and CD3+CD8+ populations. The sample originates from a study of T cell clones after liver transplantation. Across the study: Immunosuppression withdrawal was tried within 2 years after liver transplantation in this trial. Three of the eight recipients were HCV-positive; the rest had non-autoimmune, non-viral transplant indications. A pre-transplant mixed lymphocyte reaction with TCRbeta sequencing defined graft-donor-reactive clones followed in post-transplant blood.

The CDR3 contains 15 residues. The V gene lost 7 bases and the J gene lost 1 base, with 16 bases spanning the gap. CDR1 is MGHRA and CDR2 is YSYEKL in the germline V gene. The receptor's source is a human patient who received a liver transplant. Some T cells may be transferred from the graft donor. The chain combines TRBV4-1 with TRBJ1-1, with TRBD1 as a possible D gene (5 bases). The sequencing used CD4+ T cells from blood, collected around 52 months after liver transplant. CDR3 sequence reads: CASTSRLRGNTEAFF. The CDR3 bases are TGCGCCAGCACTTCAAGACTGAGGGGGAACACTGAAGCTTTCTTT.